The rows below give T cell receptor beta chains drawn from one sample of a study of blood T cells in healthy people across ages. A single record per CDR3 protein comes from TCRdb applying MiXCR to the 5' RACE reads. This sample has about a million distinct CDR3 sequences; about 53% occur once, and the top ten carry 20% to 25%. Sample: blood. The receptors were gathered from a woman in her fifties or sixties in good health. Both conserved end residues are part of each CDR3. The D gene is left open where the match is weak. Size tells how often a clone was seen (once, few, many) or the class of an expanded clone, and some rows leave it out.

j_gene: TRBJ2-5; v_gene: TRBV29-1; abundance: -; d_gene: -; CDR3aa: CSVAQNQETQYF; CDR3nt: TGCAGCGTTGCACAGAACCAAGAGACCCAGTACTTC
j_gene: TRBJ1-4; v_gene: TRBV6-5; abundance: -; d_gene: TRBD1; CDR3aa: CASRSRDRAKNLFF; CDR3nt: TGTGCCAGCAGGTCACGGGACAGGGCGAAAAATCTGTTTTTT
j_gene: TRBJ2-5; v_gene: TRBV6-5; abundance: -; d_gene: TRBD2; CDR3aa: CASSYSAGVVYNEQYF; CDR3nt: TGTGCCAGCAGTTACTCAGCGGGAGTAGTCTACAATGAGCAGTACTTC
j_gene: TRBJ2-5; v_gene: TRBV20-1; abundance: -; d_gene: -; CDR3aa: CSASSANRETQYF; CDR3nt: TGCAGTGCTAGCTCGGCAAACCGAGAGACCCAGTACTTC
j_gene: TRBJ2-7; v_gene: TRBV3-1; abundance: -; d_gene: TRBD1; CDR3aa: CASSYPGQGIHEQYF; CDR3nt: TGTGCCAGCAGCTACCCGGGACAGGGGATCCACGAGCAGTACTTC
j_gene: TRBJ2-3; v_gene: TRBV4-2; abundance: -; d_gene: TRBD2; CDR3aa: CASSQTGLAGNTDTQYF; CDR3nt: TGTGCCAGCAGCCAAACGGGACTAGCGGGGAACACAGATACGCAGTATTTT
j_gene: TRBJ2-3; v_gene: TRBV5-6; abundance: once; d_gene: -; CDR3aa: CASSPAGGGPTDTQYF; CDR3nt: TGTGCCAGCAGCCCCGCCGGAGGAGGGCCTACAGATACGCAGTATTTT
j_gene: TRBJ2-1; v_gene: TRBV20-1; abundance: many; d_gene: -; CDR3aa: CSASLRTKTGNEQFF; CDR3nt: TGCAGTGCTAGCCTCAGGACTAAGACAGGCAATGAGCAGTTCTTC
j_gene: TRBJ2-3; v_gene: TRBV7-2; abundance: many; d_gene: -; CDR3aa: CASSLLRDTQYF; CDR3nt: TGTGCCAGCAGTTTACTCCGGGATACGCAGTATTTT
j_gene: TRBJ2-7; v_gene: TRBV4-2; abundance: -; d_gene: -; CDR3aa: CASSLGKTDYEQYF; CDR3nt: TGTGCCAGCAGCCTAGGCAAGACTGACTACGAGCAGTACTTC
j_gene: TRBJ2-5; v_gene: TRBV4-1; abundance: -; d_gene: -; CDR3aa: CASSQDGGARPAETQYF; CDR3nt: TGCGCCAGCAGCCAAGATGGGGGCGCCCGACCGGCAGAGACCCAGTACTTC
j_gene: TRBJ2-4; v_gene: TRBV12-3/TRBV12-4; abundance: few; d_gene: TRBD2; CDR3aa: CASRNSGNANIQYF; CDR3nt: TGTGCCAGCAGAAATAGCGGGAACGCAAACATTCAGTACTTC
j_gene: TRBJ1-6; v_gene: TRBV9; abundance: -; d_gene: -; CDR3aa: CASSAEGRGNSPLHF; CDR3nt: TGTGCCAGCAGCGCCGAGGGGCGGGGCAATTCACCCCTCCACTTT
j_gene: TRBJ2-7; v_gene: TRBV21-1; abundance: few; d_gene: -; CDR3aa: CASSSARGQTNETRYEQYF; CDR3nt: TGTGCCAGCAGCTCGGCCAGAGGCCAGACGAATGAGACACGCTACGAGCAGTACTTC
j_gene: TRBJ1-2; v_gene: TRBV11-2; abundance: -; d_gene: -; CDR3aa: CASSPGTVYGYTF; CDR3nt: TGTGCCAGCAGTCCAGGGACTGTCTATGGCTACACCTTC
j_gene: TRBJ2-7; v_gene: TRBV4-1; abundance: -; d_gene: TRBD1; CDR3aa: CASSGIRGLYEQYF; CDR3nt: TGCGCCAGCAGCGGAATCAGGGGGCTCTACGAGCAGTACTTC
j_gene: TRBJ2-6; v_gene: TRBV6-7; abundance: few; d_gene: -; CDR3aa: CASRCGGSGANVLTF; CDR3nt: TGTGCCAGCAGATGCGGTGGCTCTGGGGCCAACGTCCTGACTTTC
j_gene: TRBJ2-7; v_gene: TRBV12-3/TRBV12-4; abundance: few; d_gene: TRBD2; CDR3aa: CASSPRGLDIGEQYF; CDR3nt: TGTGCCAGCAGTCCCCGTGGACTAGATATAGGCGAGCAGTACTTC
j_gene: TRBJ1-2; v_gene: TRBV4-2; abundance: -; d_gene: -; CDR3aa: CASSQGEPSLGYTF; CDR3nt: TGTGCCAGCAGCCAAGGGGAGCCTTCTCTAGGCTACACCTTC
j_gene: TRBJ2-1; v_gene: TRBV4-3; abundance: -; d_gene: -; CDR3aa: CASSQDSVYNEQFF; CDR3nt: TGCGCCAGCAGCCAAGATAGTGTGTACAATGAGCAGTTCTTC
j_gene: TRBJ2-1; v_gene: TRBV29-1; abundance: -; d_gene: -; CDR3aa: CSVVPVGPGLTYNEQFF; CDR3nt: TGCAGCGTTGTACCTGTAGGGCCGGGACTGACCTACAATGAGCAGTTCTTC
j_gene: TRBJ2-7; v_gene: TRBV4-2; abundance: -; d_gene: -; CDR3aa: CASSQDWVAVSYEQYF; CDR3nt: TGTGCCAGCAGCCAAGATTGGGTCGCTGTATCCTACGAGCAGTACTTC
j_gene: TRBJ2-1; v_gene: TRBV20-1; abundance: -; d_gene: TRBD2; CDR3aa: CSASPPPGTSGIYNEQFF; CDR3nt: TGCAGTGCTAGCCCGCCTCCGGGGACTAGCGGGATCTACAATGAGCAGTTCTTC
j_gene: TRBJ2-7; v_gene: TRBV4-2; abundance: -; d_gene: -; CDR3aa: CASSQDFWSSYEQYF; CDR3nt: TGTGCCAGCAGCCAAGATTTCTGGAGCTCCTACGAGCAGTACTTC
j_gene: TRBJ2-7; v_gene: TRBV7-2; abundance: -; d_gene: -; CDR3aa: CASSLGPGLTYEQYF; CDR3nt: TGTGCCAGCAGCTTAGGGCCGGGCCTGACCTACGAGCAGTACTTC
j_gene: TRBJ2-5; v_gene: TRBV28; abundance: -; d_gene: -; CDR3aa: CASSSHSGQGLVTQYF; CDR3nt: TGTGCCAGCAGTAGCCATTCGGGGCAGGGTCTAGTGACCCAGTACTTC
j_gene: TRBJ2-7; v_gene: TRBV6-1; abundance: few; d_gene: -; CDR3aa: CASNTFSRTYEQYF; CDR3nt: TGTGCCAGCAACACCTTCTCGAGAACCTACGAGCAGTACTTC
j_gene: TRBJ2-4; v_gene: TRBV7-2; abundance: -; d_gene: TRBD2; CDR3aa: CASSLEREGIQYF; CDR3nt: TGTGCCAGCAGCTTAGAGAGGGAGGGCATTCAGTACTTC
j_gene: TRBJ2-7; v_gene: TRBV2; abundance: -; d_gene: TRBD1; CDR3aa: CASGDRGISYEQYF; CDR3nt: TGTGCCAGCGGGGACAGGGGTATTTCCTACGAGCAGTACTTC
j_gene: TRBJ2-3; v_gene: TRBV27; abundance: few; d_gene: TRBD1; CDR3aa: CASSATGFISFTSTDTQYF; CDR3nt: TGTGCCAGCAGTGCGACAGGGTTCATCTCGTTCACTAGCACAGATACGCAGTATTTT
j_gene: TRBJ2-3; v_gene: TRBV28; abundance: -; d_gene: -; CDR3aa: CASRPTGDTQYF; CDR3nt: TGTGCCAGCAGGCCCACAGGGGATACGCAGTATTTT
j_gene: TRBJ2-5; v_gene: TRBV21-1; abundance: -; d_gene: -; CDR3aa: CASSTQQGQGALETQYF; CDR3nt: TGTGCCAGCAGCACCCAACAGGGACAGGGGGCGTTGGAGACCCAGTACTTC
j_gene: TRBJ2-5; v_gene: TRBV20-1; abundance: -; d_gene: TRBD2; CDR3aa: CSARDSSRLAGGGTQYF; CDR3nt: TGCAGTGCTAGAGATTCATCTAGACTAGCGGGAGGAGGGACCCAGTACTTC
j_gene: TRBJ2-5; v_gene: TRBV12-3/TRBV12-4; abundance: -; d_gene: -; CDR3aa: CASTKNWLQETQYF; CDR3nt: TGTGCCAGCACCAAGAACTGGCTACAAGAGACCCAGTACTTC
j_gene: TRBJ2-7; v_gene: TRBV4-3; abundance: -; d_gene: -; CDR3aa: CASSQASVDGYEQYF; CDR3nt: TGCGCCAGCAGCCAAGCTAGCGTGGACGGCTACGAGCAGTACTTC